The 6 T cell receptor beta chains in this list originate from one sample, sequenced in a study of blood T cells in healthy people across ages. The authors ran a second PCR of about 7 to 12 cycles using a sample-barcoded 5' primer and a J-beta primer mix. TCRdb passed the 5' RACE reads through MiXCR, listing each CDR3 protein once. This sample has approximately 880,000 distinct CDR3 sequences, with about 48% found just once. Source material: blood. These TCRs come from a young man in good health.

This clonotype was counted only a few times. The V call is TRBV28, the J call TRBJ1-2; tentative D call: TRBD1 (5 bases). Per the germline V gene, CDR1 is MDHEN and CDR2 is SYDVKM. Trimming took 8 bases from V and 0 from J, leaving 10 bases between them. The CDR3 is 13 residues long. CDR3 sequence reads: CASVGPSNYGYTF. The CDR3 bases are TGTGCCAGCGTGGGGCCTTCTAACTATGGCTACACCTTC.

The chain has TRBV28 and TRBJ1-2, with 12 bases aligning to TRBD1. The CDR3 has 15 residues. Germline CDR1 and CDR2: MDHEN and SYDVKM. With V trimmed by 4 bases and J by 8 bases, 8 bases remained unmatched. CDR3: CASSSGQGAIRGYTF. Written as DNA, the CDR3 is TGTGCCAGCAGTTCGGGACAGGGGGCGATTCGGGGCTACACCTTC.

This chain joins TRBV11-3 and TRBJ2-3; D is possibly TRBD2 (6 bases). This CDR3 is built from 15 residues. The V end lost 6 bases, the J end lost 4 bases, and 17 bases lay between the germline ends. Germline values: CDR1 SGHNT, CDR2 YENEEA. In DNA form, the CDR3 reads TGTGCCAGCAGAGGTAGGACTACCGGGGCAGATACGCAGTATTTT. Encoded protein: CASRGRTTGADTQYF. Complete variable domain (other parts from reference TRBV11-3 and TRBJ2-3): EAGVVQSPRYKIIEKKQPVAFWCNPISGHNTLYWYLQNLGQGPELLIRYENEEAVDDSQLPKDRFSAERLKGVDSTLKIQPAELGDSAVYLCASRGRTTGADTQYFGPGTRLTVL.

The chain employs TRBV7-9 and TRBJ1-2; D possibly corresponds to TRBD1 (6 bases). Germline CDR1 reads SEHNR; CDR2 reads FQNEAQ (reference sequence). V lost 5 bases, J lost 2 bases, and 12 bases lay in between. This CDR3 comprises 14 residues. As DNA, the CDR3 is TGTGCCAGCAGCCCTCCAGACAGGAACTATGGCTACACCTTC. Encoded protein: CASSPPDRNYGYTF.

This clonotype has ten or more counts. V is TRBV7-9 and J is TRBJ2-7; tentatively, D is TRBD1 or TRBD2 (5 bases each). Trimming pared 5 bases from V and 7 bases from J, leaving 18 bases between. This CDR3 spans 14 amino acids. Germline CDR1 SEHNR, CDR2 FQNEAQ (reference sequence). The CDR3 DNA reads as TGTGCCAGCAGCCCACCGGATGGGGGTGGTGAGCAGTACTTC. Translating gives CASSPPDGGGEQYF.

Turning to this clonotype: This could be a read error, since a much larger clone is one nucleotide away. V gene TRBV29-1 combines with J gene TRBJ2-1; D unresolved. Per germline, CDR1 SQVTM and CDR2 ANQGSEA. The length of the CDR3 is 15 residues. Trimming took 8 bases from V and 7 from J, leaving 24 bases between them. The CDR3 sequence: CSPPLVAIGLNEQFF. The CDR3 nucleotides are TGCAGCCCCCCCCTCGTGGCTATCGGCCTGAATGAGCAGTTCTTC.